The 21 T cell receptor beta chains presented below share a single source sample, sequenced in a study of T cell changes during pregnancy in multiple sclerosis. Sequencing used immunoSEQ multiplex PCR; TCRdb keeps in-frame clones, though not all of them. The sample lists under 50,000 clones, roughly 90% seen once, with around a quarter in the top ten. The specimen was CD8+ T cells from peripheral blood mononuclear cells, collected before pregnancy. The receptors shown here come from a female donor with multiple sclerosis, enrolled in a pregnancy study.

The chain recombines TRBV6-5 with TRBJ2-5, with 12 nucleotides matching TRBD2. J gave up 5 bases and V 6 bases, and 7 bases lay outside the gene matches. The CDR3 extends over 15 amino acids. Germline CDR1 MNHEY, CDR2 SVGAGI. The CDR3 bases are TGTGCCAGCAGCCGGACTAGCGGGGCAGGGGAGACCCAGTACTTC. Its protein is CASSRTSGAGETQYF.

The chain recombines TRBV2 with TRBJ1-6, with a weak D call TRBD1 (5 bases). CDR3 length: 14 amino acids. V was clipped by 3 bases and J by 7 bases, with 10 bases between them. CDR1 is SNHLY, CDR2 FYNNEI, per germline. CDR3: CASSENSGNSPLHF. The CDR3, as DNA: TGTGCCAGCAGTGAGAACTCAGGGAATTCACCCCTCCACTTT. The entire variable domain, with the rest obtained from reference TRBV2 and TRBJ1-6, is as follows: EPEVTQTPSHQVTQMGQEVILRCVPISNHLYFYWYRQILGQKVEFLVSFYNNEISEKSEIFDDQFSVERPDGSNFTLKIRSTKLEDSAMYFCASSENSGNSPLHFGNGTRLTVT.

The chain links TRBV4-1 to TRBJ2-1; 7 nucleotides match TRBD2. Looked up from germline, CDR1 is MGHRA and CDR2 is YSYEKL. The V gene end was trimmed by 5 bases and the J gene end by 0 bases; junction bases not matched to a gene: 19. This CDR3 has 20 amino acids. The CDR3: CASSARLALLAPSSYNEQFF. The DNA for the CDR3 is TGCGCCAGCAGCGCTCGACTAGCCCTACTCGCCCCAAGCTCCTACAATGAGCAGTTCTTC.

The chain uses TRBV11-1 and TRBJ2-5; 9 nucleotides align to TRBD2. The junction had 9 bases not matched to a gene; V was cut back by 5 bases and J by 5 bases. The CDR3 has 15 residues. Germline CDR1 and CDR2: SGHAT and FQDESV (reference sequence). CDR3 DNA sequence: TGTGCCAGCAGCCCGCGGGCTAGCGGGATTGAGACCCAGTACTTC. Protein sequence: CASSPRASGIETQYF.

This clone was counted only a few times. The rearrangement uses TRBV4-2 and TRBJ1-1; possibly TRBD1 for D (6 bases). Germline CDR1 and CDR2: LGHNA and YNFKEQ. This CDR3 contains 12 residues. With 4 bases removed from V and 5 bases from J, the gap between germline ends came to 8 bases. CDR3 sequence: CASSLQGTEAFF. CDR3 bases: TGTGCCAGCAGCCTTCAGGGGACTGAAGCTTTCTTT.

The chain recombines TRBV10-3 with TRBJ2-2; D possibly corresponds to TRBD1 (6 bases). Germline-derived CDR1 and CDR2 are ENHRY and SYGVKD. CDR3 length: 15 amino acids. V lost 5 bases and J lost 5, with 15 bases in between. The CDR3 region is CAISHEQGSTGELFF. CDR3 nucleotides: TGTGCCATCAGTCATGAGCAGGGGTCTACCGGGGAGCTGTTTTTT.

The chain recombines TRBV9 with TRBJ2-1; possibly TRBD1 for D (7 bases). Germline CDR1 and CDR2: SGDLS and YYNGEE. V lost 2 bases, J lost 4 bases, and 16 bases lay in between. The CDR3 sequence is 16 residues long. CDR3 DNA sequence: TGTGCCAGCAGCGTGGCGGGACAGAGACCTTACAATGAGCAGTTCTTC. Its translation: CASSVAGQRPYNEQFF.

The genes are TRBV4-2 and TRBJ2-2; D might be TRBD2 (5 bases). CDR1 and CDR2 from the germline V gene are LGHNA and YNFKEQ. Trimming cost V 1 base and J 3 bases, with 15 bases left between them. The CDR3 extends over 17 amino acids. The CDR3 loop reads CASSQGTGGDDTGELFF. CDR3 coding DNA: TGTGCCAGCAGCCAAGGCACCGGAGGTGATGACACCGGGGAGCTGTTTTTT.

The V call is TRBV6-1, the J call TRBJ1-1; 8 bases are shared with TRBD1. The V segment lost 3 bases and the J segment 11 bases; nucleotides outside the gene matches: 11. CDR1 MNHNS and CDR2 SASEGT come from the germline V gene. This CDR3 is built from 14 residues. CDR3 in amino acids: CASSEYRRGLTAFF. Here the CDR3 DNA reads TGTGCCAGCAGTGAGTATCGCAGGGGGCTAACGGCTTTCTTT.

This rearrangement joins TRBV9 to TRBJ2-2; TRBD2 matches at 7 bases. J gave up 4 bases and V 0 bases, and 6 bases lay outside the gene matches. Germline V gene data show CDR1 as SGDLS and CDR2 as YYNGEE. The CDR3 extends over 16 amino acids. The CDR3 DNA is TGTGCCAGCAGCGTAGGGGGGGGGAGAATCACCGGGGAGCTGTTTTTT. This translates into CASSVGGGRITGELFF.

The chain combines TRBV11-2 with TRBJ1-6; D unclear. The V and J ends lost 5 bases and 11 bases respectively, with 10 bases between them. The CDR3 loop spans 12 amino acids. In germline, CDR1 is SGHAT, CDR2 FQNNGV. In nucleotides, the CDR3 is TGTGCCAGCAGCCCCGCCAGGCCACCCCTCCACTTT. It codes for CASSPARPPLHF.

The CDR3 coding sequence is TGTGCCAGTAGTGAGGGCGGAACCCCCTACGAGCAGTACTTC. Translated: CASSEGGTPYEQYF. The chain uses TRBV19 and TRBJ2-7; perhaps TRBD2 as D (5 bases). The CDR3 runs 14 residues. The germline gives CDR1 LNHDA, CDR2 SQIVND (reference sequence). V lost 5 bases and J 2 bases, leaving 13 bases between the germline ends.

The chain joins TRBV27 to TRBJ2-1; TRBD2 might be the D (6 bases). Trimming pared 4 bases from V and 2 bases from J, leaving 18 bases between. The CDR3 extends over 17 amino acids. The germline V gene encodes CDR1 MNHEY and CDR2 SMNVEV (reference sequence). The DNA for the CDR3 is TGTGCCAGCAGTTCGACACCTCGGGGGACCGCCTACAATGAGCAGTTCTTC. It yields the protein CASSSTPRGTAYNEQFF.

V and J are TRBV27 and TRBJ2-1; TRBD1 is a possible D gene (5 bases). The CDR3 is 13 amino acids. Trimming cost V 5 bases and J 5 bases, with 10 bases left between them. CDR1 is MNHEY and CDR2 is SMNVEV in the germline V gene (reference sequence). In DNA form, the CDR3 reads TGTGCCAGCAGTGGGGCTAGGGACAATGAGCAGTTCTTC. This gives the protein CASSGARDNEQFF.

J is TRBJ2-6 and V is TRBV4-2, with D possibly being TRBD2 (6 bases). CDR3 length equals 16 residues. In germline, CDR1 is LGHNA, CDR2 YNFKEQ. V was pared by 3 bases and J by 0 bases, with 9 bases between. The CDR3 DNA follows: TGTGCCAGCAGCCAGGAGGGATTCTCTGGGGCCAACGTCCTGACTTTC. Amino acid sequence: CASSQEGFSGANVLTF.

This chain links TRBV5-5 with TRBJ1-1; 10 bases match TRBD1. The CDR3 sequence is 17 residues long. The germline V gene encodes CDR1 SGHKS and CDR2 YYEKEE (reference sequence). The J segment lost 1 base and the V segment lost 3 bases, leaving 9 bases of the junction unmatched. CDR3 DNA sequence: TGTGCCAGCAGCTGGGGGGACAGGGGATTTCAGAACACTGAAGCTTTCTTT. This sequence encodes CASSWGDRGFQNTEAFF.

Here the CDR3 reads CASSPPGWTDNSGNTIYF. CDR3 coding DNA: TGTGCCAGCAGCCCCCCCGGCTGGACAGATAACTCTGGAAACACCATATATTTT. The chain carries TRBV11-2 and TRBJ1-3; D perhaps matches TRBD1 (6 bases). The germline V gene encodes CDR1 SGHAT and CDR2 FQNNGV. V lost 5 bases, J lost 0 bases, and 20 bases lay in between. This CDR3 comprises 18 residues. Complete variable domain (other parts from reference TRBV11-2 and TRBJ1-3): EAGVAQSPRYKIIEKRQSVAFWCNPISGHATLYWYQQILGQGPKLLIQFQNNGVVDDSQLPKDRFSAERLKGVDSTLKIQPAKLEDSAVYLCASSPPGWTDNSGNTIYFGEGSWLTVV.

This clone is deemed medium-sized. V usage is TRBV6-4 and J usage is TRBJ2-1; possibly TRBD1 for D (6 bases). The CDR3 is 15 residues long. V was shortened by 0 bases and J by 3 bases, with 9 bases between the two germline ends. In germline, CDR1 is MRHNA, CDR2 SNTAGT. CDR3 DNA sequence: TGTGCCAGCAGTGACTCCTCACAGGGCTACAATGAGCAGTTCTTC. This encodes CASSDSSQGYNEQFF.

The chain uses TRBV2 and TRBJ1-1, with a possible D match to TRBD1 (6 bases). V lost 7 bases, J lost 3 bases, and 18 bases lay in between. CDR3 length: 15 residues. CDR1 and CDR2 (germline): SNHLY, FYNNEI. CDR3 residues: CASTGGQYKYTEAFF. In DNA form, the CDR3 reads TGTGCCAGCACCGGAGGACAGTATAAATACACTGAAGCTTTCTTT.

The chain employs TRBV2 and TRBJ2-1; possibly TRBD2 for D (5 bases). The germline CDR1 and CDR2 sequences are SNHLY and FYNNEI. The V end was cut by 8 bases, the J end by 4 bases, with 9 bases between. This CDR3 has 12 amino acids. The DNA for the CDR3 is TGTGCCAGCTACGGCGGGTACAATGAGCAGTTCTTC. Protein sequence: CASYGGYNEQFF.

The J gene is TRBJ1-4, the V gene TRBV5-5; 7 bases match TRBD1. Germline assignment: CDR1 SGHKS and CDR2 YYEKEE (reference sequence). The CDR3 runs to 17 residues. The ends lost 1 base at V and 0 bases at J; junction bases unmatched: 6. CDR3 in DNA: TGTGCCAGCAGCTTGTACGACAGGGTAACAACTAATGAAAAACTGTTTTTT. This codes for CASSLYDRVTTNEKLFF.